These T cell receptor beta chains were read from a single sample in a study of cytomegalovirus exposure and HLA in healthy donors. Sequencing used immunoSEQ multiplex PCR; TCRdb keeps in-frame clones, though not all of them. The sample includes around 150,000 clones, about 64% of them seen just once. Sample: PBMCs. These receptor sequences come from a woman aged 40 to 50 in good health and CMV-seronegative. CDR3s include the opening cysteine and the closing phenylalanine or tryptophan. The order of the fields is D gene, J gene, V gene, clone size, CDR3 protein, CDR3 DNA. D genes are given only for firm matches. Clone size is stated in some rows and not others, as once, few, many or a class when expanded.

d_call: TRBD1; j_call: TRBJ1-6; v_call: TRBV2; clone_size: -; cdr3_aa: CASSEMTGGRSPLHF; cdr3_nt: TGTGCCAGCAGTGAAATGACAGGGGGTCGGTCACCCCTCCACTTT
d_call: TRBD2; j_call: TRBJ2-2; v_call: TRBV28; clone_size: -; cdr3_aa: CAIPGGQVSGELFF; cdr3_nt: TGTGCCATTCCGGGGGGGCAGGTATCCGGGGAGCTGTTTTTT
d_call: -; j_call: TRBJ2-7; v_call: TRBV7-2; clone_size: -; cdr3_aa: CASSLVGGGLTYEQYF; cdr3_nt: TGTGCCAGCAGCCTAGTAGGGGGGGGCCTCACCTACGAGCAGTACTTC
d_call: TRBD1; j_call: TRBJ2-2; v_call: TRBV28; clone_size: -; cdr3_aa: CASRTGQGKRDRELFF; cdr3_nt: TGTGCCAGCAGAACTGGACAGGGGAAGAGGGACCGGGAGCTGTTTTTT
d_call: TRBD1; j_call: TRBJ1-2; v_call: TRBV2; clone_size: once; cdr3_aa: CASRRGQADGYTF; cdr3_nt: TGTGCCAGCAGACGGGGACAGGCTGATGGCTACACCTTC
d_call: TRBD1; j_call: TRBJ1-6; v_call: TRBV5-4; clone_size: -; cdr3_aa: CASSLGIARGTSPLHF; cdr3_nt: TGTGCCAGCAGCTTGGGAATCGCCAGGGGGACTTCACCCCTCCACTTT
d_call: -; j_call: TRBJ2-1; v_call: TRBV7-9; clone_size: -; cdr3_aa: CASSFGVPGTNEQFF; cdr3_nt: TGTGCCAGCAGCTTCGGTGTACCAGGGACAAATGAGCAGTTCTTC
d_call: TRBD1; j_call: TRBJ2-1; v_call: TRBV5-6; clone_size: few; cdr3_aa: CASSSGTGTSDGFF; cdr3_nt: TGTGCCAGCAGTTCCGGGACAGGGACATCGGATGGTTTCTTC
d_call: -; j_call: TRBJ1-1; v_call: TRBV7-9; clone_size: -; cdr3_aa: CASSSSGATEAFF; cdr3_nt: TGTGCCAGCAGCTCCTCAGGGGCCACTGAAGCTTTCTTT
d_call: -; j_call: TRBJ1-2; v_call: TRBV10-3; clone_size: -; cdr3_aa: CAISEDSVPRGYTF; cdr3_nt: TGTGCCATCAGTGAGGACAGCGTACCACGGGGCTACACCTTC
d_call: TRBD1; j_call: TRBJ1-1; v_call: TRBV4-1; clone_size: -; cdr3_aa: CASSTRQGSGAFF; cdr3_nt: TGCGCCAGCAGCACGCGACAGGGGAGTGGAGCTTTCTTT
d_call: TRBD1; j_call: TRBJ1-1; v_call: TRBV7-2; clone_size: -; cdr3_aa: CASSFGTGGSTEAFF; cdr3_nt: TGTGCCAGCAGCTTCGGGACAGGGGGGAGCACTGAAGCTTTCTTT
d_call: -; j_call: TRBJ1-6; v_call: TRBV9; clone_size: few; cdr3_aa: CASSVADSDSPLHF; cdr3_nt: TGTGCCAGCAGCGTGGCCGACAGTGATTCACCCCTCCACTTT
d_call: -; j_call: TRBJ2-7; v_call: TRBV6-5; clone_size: -; cdr3_aa: CASSWYRESYEQYF; cdr3_nt: TGTGCCAGCAGTTGGTACAGGGAATCCTACGAGCAGTACTTC
d_call: -; j_call: TRBJ2-6; v_call: TRBV5-6; clone_size: many; cdr3_aa: CASQKIHSGANVLTF; cdr3_nt: TGTGCCAGCCAAAAAATCCACTCTGGGGCCAACGTCCTGACTTTC
d_call: TRBD1; j_call: TRBJ1-1; v_call: TRBV11-2; clone_size: -; cdr3_aa: CASSTTGPNTEAFF; cdr3_nt: TGTGCCAGCAGCACGACAGGGCCGAACACTGAAGCTTTCTTT
d_call: -; j_call: TRBJ2-1; v_call: TRBV19; clone_size: -; cdr3_aa: CASSIPPTVGLYNEQFF; cdr3_nt: TGTGCCAGTAGTATTCCCCCCACGGTGGGACTCTACAATGAGCAGTTCTTC
d_call: TRBD1; j_call: TRBJ1-1; v_call: TRBV2; clone_size: -; cdr3_aa: CASSVQGAYTEAFF; cdr3_nt: TGTGCCAGCAGTGTTCAGGGGGCTTACACTGAAGCTTTCTTT
d_call: -; j_call: TRBJ1-4; v_call: TRBV7-8; clone_size: -; cdr3_aa: CASSLWPGTNEKLFF; cdr3_nt: TGTGCCAGCAGCTTATGGCCGGGGACTAATGAAAAACTGTTTTTT
d_call: TRBD1; j_call: TRBJ1-5; v_call: TRBV10-3; clone_size: -; cdr3_aa: CAISTQGDQPQHF; cdr3_nt: TGTGCCATCAGTACTCAGGGGGATCAGCCCCAGCATTTT
d_call: -; j_call: TRBJ2-7; v_call: TRBV2; clone_size: -; cdr3_aa: CASSELDEQYF; cdr3_nt: TGTGCCAGCAGTGAACTAGACGAGCAGTACTTC
d_call: TRBD2; j_call: TRBJ2-1; v_call: TRBV4-2; clone_size: -; cdr3_aa: CASGVAGAINEEQFF; cdr3_nt: TGTGCCAGCGGGGTAGCGGGGGCGATCAATGAGGAGCAGTTCTTC
d_call: TRBD1; j_call: TRBJ1-1; v_call: TRBV6-5; clone_size: -; cdr3_aa: CASYQGGLGTEAFF; cdr3_nt: TGTGCCAGCTATCAAGGGGGCCTCGGCACTGAAGCTTTCTTT
d_call: -; j_call: TRBJ1-2; v_call: TRBV2; clone_size: -; cdr3_aa: CASRDRVANYGYTF; cdr3_nt: TGTGCCAGCAGGGATCGGGTAGCTAACTATGGCTACACCTTC
d_call: -; j_call: TRBJ2-3; v_call: TRBV18; clone_size: -; cdr3_aa: CASSPGMSGSQYF; cdr3_nt: TGTGCCAGCTCCCCGGGGATGAGCGGCTCGCAGTATTTT
d_call: -; j_call: TRBJ1-4; v_call: TRBV18; clone_size: -; cdr3_aa: CASSLTAVNEKLFF; cdr3_nt: TGTGCCAGCTCACTAACAGCCGTTAATGAAAAACTGTTTTTT
d_call: -; j_call: TRBJ1-3; v_call: TRBV27; clone_size: -; cdr3_aa: CASSPSTAFSGNTIYF; cdr3_nt: TGTGCCAGCAGCCCCTCCACAGCATTCTCTGGAAACACCATATATTTT
d_call: TRBD1; j_call: TRBJ1-6; v_call: TRBV30; clone_size: -; cdr3_aa: CAWSVDRTSGWSYNSPLHF; cdr3_nt: TGTGCCTGGAGTGTGGACAGGACCTCTGGGTGGTCCTATAATTCACCCCTCCACTTT
d_call: TRBD2; j_call: TRBJ2-2; v_call: TRBV5-4; clone_size: once; cdr3_aa: CASSAGTSGLTGELFF; cdr3_nt: TGTGCCAGCAGCGCAGGGACTAGCGGCCTCACCGGGGAGCTGTTTTTT
d_call: TRBD2; j_call: TRBJ2-2; v_call: TRBV4-1; clone_size: -; cdr3_aa: CASSRSGEGRAGELFF; cdr3_nt: TGCGCCAGCAGCCGAAGTGGAGAGGGGAGGGCCGGGGAGCTGTTTTTT
d_call: -; j_call: TRBJ1-2; v_call: TRBV27; clone_size: once; cdr3_aa: CASSLKGGGYGYTF; cdr3_nt: TGTGCCAGCAGTTTAAAGGGCGGGGGATATGGCTACACCTTC
d_call: -; j_call: TRBJ2-7; v_call: TRBV4-1; clone_size: -; cdr3_aa: CASSLTGNEQYF; cdr3_nt: TGCGCCAGCAGCCTCACAGGGAACGAGCAGTACTTC
d_call: -; j_call: TRBJ1-5; v_call: TRBV5-1; clone_size: few; cdr3_aa: CASSPRGGNNNQPQHF; cdr3_nt: TGCGCCAGCAGCCCCAGGGGAGGGAATAACAATCAGCCCCAGCATTTT